The rows below give T cell receptor beta chains drawn from one sample of a study of T cell changes during pregnancy in multiple sclerosis. Profiled with immunoSEQ multiplex PCR; TCRdb holds only in-frame clones, not every one. The sample contains 60,000 to 75,000 clones, roughly 93% of which appear only once. Here the sequenced sample was peripheral blood, taken in the third trimester of pregnancy. All receptors come from a female donor with multiple sclerosis, enrolled in a pregnancy study. CDR3s include the opening cysteine and the closing phenylalanine or tryptophan. D genes are given only for firm matches. Some rows mark clone size as missing; the rest say once, few, many or name a class of expanded clone.

>TRBV30|.|TRBJ2-7|.
TGTGCCTGGAGTGGACAAATTTCAGGGATGCAGTACTTC
CAWSGQISGMQYF
>TRBV14|.|TRBJ1-1|TRBD1
TGTGCCAGCAACCGACAGGGATTTAACACTGAAGCTTTCTTT
CASNRQGFNTEAFF
>TRBV5-1|few|TRBJ1-1|.
TGCGCCAGCAGCTTAGATCCCCGCGGCACTGAAGCTTTCTTT
CASSLDPRGTEAFF
>TRBV10-1|.|TRBJ2-7|.
TGCGCCAGCACGGGGATCGGTCAATCGGGGACCTACGAGCAGTACTTC
CASTGIGQSGTYEQYF
>TRBV30|.|TRBJ1-4|.
TGTGCCTGGAGCGGCCACACCACGAGGGCTAATGAAAAACTGTTTTTT
CAWSGHTTRANEKLFF
>TRBV4-3|.|TRBJ2-7|.
TGCGCCAGCAGCCAATCCGGGACACGAAATTTCTACGAGCAGTACTTC
CASSQSGTRNFYEQYF
>TRBV5-1|.|TRBJ2-1|.
TGCGCCAGCAGCTTTTATACGACCGGGGGATTCAATGAGCAGTTCTTC
CASSFYTTGGFNEQFF
>TRBV11-2|.|TRBJ1-2|TRBD1
TGTGCCAGCAGCTTGGGGACAGACTATGGCTACACCTTC
CASSLGTDYGYTF
>TRBV6-6|.|TRBJ2-3|TRBD2
TGTGCCAGCGGGCGGGGGGACACAGATACGCAGTATTTT
CASGRGDTDTQYF
>TRBV13|.|TRBJ1-2|.
TGTGCCAGCAGCCCCGGCACAGGTTGGGCCTATGGCTACACCTTC
CASSPGTGWAYGYTF
>TRBV10-3|.|TRBJ1-3|TRBD1
TGTGCCATCAGGGGACAGCTTACAAAAAACACCATATATTTT
CAIRGQLTKNTIYF
>TRBV5-4|.|TRBJ2-7|TRBD1
TGTGCCAGCAGCTTCCCAGGGGGCGCCGGATACGAGCAGTACTTC
CASSFPGGAGYEQYF
>TRBV18|.|TRBJ2-7|.
TGTGCCAGCTCACCACCTGACGGGAATCACGAGCAGTACTTC
CASSPPDGNHEQYF
>TRBV28|.|TRBJ2-1|TRBD2
TGTGCCAGCTTGGGGACTAGCGACTACAATGAGCAGTTCTTC
CASLGTSDYNEQFF
>TRBV18|.|TRBJ1-1|.
TGTGCCAGCTCCCCTTCCGAAGCTATTTGGGCTTTCTTT
CASSPSEAIWAFF
>TRBV6-1|once|TRBJ2-7|.
TGTGCCAGCAGACTGCAACAGGACCCCCACGAGCAGTACTTC
CASRLQQDPHEQYF
>TRBV5-1|.|TRBJ1-6|.
TGCGCCAGCAGCTTGGCCAGGCCAGGGAATAATTCACCCCTCCACTTT
CASSLARPGNNSPLHF
>TRBV29-1|once|TRBJ2-3|TRBD1
TGCAGCGTGGGACAGGGTTCGAAAGCGCCAGATACGCAGTATTTT
CSVGQGSKAPDTQYF
>TRBV10-3|.|TRBJ2-6|TRBD1
TGTGCCATCAGAACGGGACAGGGGGCGACCGGGGCCAACGTCCTGACTTTC
CAIRTGQGATGANVLTF
>TRBV6-1|.|TRBJ1-1|TRBD1
TGTGCCAGCAGGACAGGGGTTCGGGACACTGAAGCTTTCTTT
CASRTGVRDTEAFF
>TRBV7-3|few|TRBJ1-1|.
TGTGCCAGCAGCTTAACGGGGGGTGACACTGAAGCTTTCTTT
CASSLTGGDTEAFF
>TRBV6-6|.|TRBJ2-6|.
TGTGCCAGCAGTTTGACAGCGCGCTCTGGGGCCAACGTCCTGACTTTC
CASSLTARSGANVLTF
>TRBV14|.|TRBJ2-3|.
TGTGCCAGCAGCCAAGAGAGGTGGAGGGGGCTTGGAGATACGCAGTATTTT
CASSQERWRGLGDTQYF
>TRBV30|.|TRBJ1-5|.
TGTGCCTGGAGTACTAATAGCAATCAGCCCCAGCATTTT
CAWSTNSNQPQHF
>TRBV28|.|TRBJ1-2|.
TGTGCCAGCAGAGAGTTACAGGGCTATTATGGCTACACCTTC
CASRELQGYYGYTF
>TRBV5-1|once|TRBJ1-2|.
TGCGCCAGCAGCTTGGATCGGTATGGCTACACCTTC
CASSLDRYGYTF
>TRBV18|.|TRBJ2-7|.
TGTGCCAGCTCGCCCCATCAGGGGAGTTACGAGCAGTACTTC
CASSPHQGSYEQYF
>TRBV10-3|once|TRBJ2-7|TRBD1
TGTGCCATCAGCCAGGGGGCGTTTTACGAGCAGTACTTC
CAISQGAFYEQYF
>TRBV7-2|.|TRBJ2-5|.
TGTGCCAGCAGCTTAAGGACCGGGACACCGGGGGGGACCCAGTACTTC
CASSLRTGTPGGTQYF
>TRBV5-1|.|TRBJ2-2|TRBD2
TGCGCCAGCAGCTCTGAATTACTAGCGGGGGCCAGGACCGGGGAGCTGTTTTTT
CASSSELLAGARTGELFF
>TRBV6-5|.|TRBJ2-7|.
TGTGCCAGCAGTCCCGGGACACGATCCTACGAGCAGTACTTC
CASSPGTRSYEQYF
>TRBV4-1|.|TRBJ1-2|.
TGCGCCAGCAGCCAGGGGGGTCGGCCTAACTATGGCTACACCTTC
CASSQGGRPNYGYTF
>TRBV6-5|.|TRBJ2-6|.
TGTGCCAGCAGTCTACAGGGGGCCAACGTCCTGACTTTC
CASSLQGANVLTF
>TRBV18|.|TRBJ2-3|TRBD2
TGTGCCAGCTCACCGAATGGAGCGGGGGGCCCGGAGACAGATACGCAGTATTTT
CASSPNGAGGPETDTQYF
>TRBV2|few|TRBJ1-5|.
TGTGCCAGCAGTGAAGGGCAGAACAATCAGCCCCAGCATTTT
CASSEGQNNQPQHF
>TRBV19|.|TRBJ1-5|.
TGTGCCAGTAGTACCCGACTGGGGGGGCAGTCCAATCAGCCCCAGCATTTT
CASSTRLGGQSNQPQHF
>TRBV7-9|.|TRBJ2-7|.
TGTGCCAGCAGCTTAGCGCCAGGGTCGGAGCTGAACTTC
CASSLAPGSELNF
>TRBV5-1|.|TRBJ2-3|.
TGCGCCAGCAGCCGGGAACCAAACACAGATACGCAGTATTTT
CASSREPNTDTQYF
>TRBV6-4|.|TRBJ2-3|TRBD2
TGTGCCAGCAGTGGACTAGCGGGGGCAGATACGCAGTATTTT
CASSGLAGADTQYF
>TRBV4-1|.|TRBJ2-6|TRBD1
TGCGCCAGCAGCCAATTTACAGGGGGACTCTCTGGGGCCAACGTCCTGACTTTC
CASSQFTGGLSGANVLTF
>TRBV28|.|TRBJ2-2|.
TGTGCCAGCAGTTTTCCTAGCACCGGGGAGCTGTTTTTT
CASSFPSTGELFF
>TRBV6-5|.|TRBJ2-7|.
TGTGCCAGCAGTTACTCCGCTGACAGTTTATCCTACGAGCAGTACTTC
CASSYSADSLSYEQYF
>TRBV27|.|TRBJ2-5|TRBD2
TGTGCCAGCAGTCAAGGGAGGGGTGTGGTAGAGACCCAGTACTTC
CASSQGRGVVETQYF
>TRBV30|once|TRBJ2-3|TRBD2
TGTGCCTGGAAAGGGACTAGCGGGGGACGGGCAGATACGCAGTATTTT
CAWKGTSGGRADTQYF
>TRBV27|.|TRBJ1-2|.
TGTGCCAGCAGAGGGGCTAAGGATGGCTACACCTTC
CASRGAKDGYTF
>TRBV5-4|.|TRBJ2-1|TRBD2
TGTGCCAGCAGCTTGGGTCTAGCGGGGGGTAACTCCTACAATGAGCAGTTCTTC
CASSLGLAGGNSYNEQFF
>TRBV7-2|.|TRBJ1-2|.
TGTGCCAGCAGCTTAGACAGCAACTATGGCTACACCTTC
CASSLDSNYGYTF
>TRBV2|once|TRBJ1-2|.
TGTGCCAGCAGTGAGCAGGGCAACTATGGCTACACCTTC
CASSEQGNYGYTF
>TRBV5-6|.|TRBJ2-5|TRBD2
TGTGCCAGCAGCTTGAGACTAGCGGGGACTCAAGAGACCCAGTACTTC
CASSLRLAGTQETQYF
>TRBV19|.|TRBJ1-2|.
TGTGCCAGTAGTATGTTATTTGGGGGCGGCGTCGAATCGGGCTACACCTTC
CASSMLFGGGVESGYTF
>TRBV28|.|TRBJ2-6|TRBD1
TGTGCCAGCTGGGGACAGGCCGGGGCCAACGTCCTGACTTTC
CASWGQAGANVLTF
>TRBV10-3|once|TRBJ1-1|.
TGTGCCATCAGTGTTCGGCAGGATAACACTGAAGCTTTCTTT
CAISVRQDNTEAFF
>TRBV7-2|.|TRBJ2-1|TRBD2
TGTGCCAGCAGCTTAAGCGGGGGGGTGTCCTACAATGAGCAGTTCTTC
CASSLSGGVSYNEQFF
>TRBV27|.|TRBJ1-5|TRBD1
TGTGCCAGCAGTTTATGGGCCGCGACAGGGATGGTTCAGCCCCAGCATTTT
CASSLWAATGMVQPQHF
>TRBV7-9|once|TRBJ1-4|TRBD1
TGTGCCAGCAGCCGCGGGACAGGGGGTGAAAAACTGTTTTTT
CASSRGTGGEKLFF
>TRBV14|.|TRBJ1-2|.
TGTGCCAGCAGCCAAGCCCCGGGTGGAGGCGACCACTATGGCTACACCTTC
CASSQAPGGGDHYGYTF
>TRBV4-1|.|TRBJ2-5|.
TGCGCCAGCAGCCAGGACTTTGAGACCCAGTACTTC
CASSQDFETQYF